The present TCR beta chain was sequenced within a study of T and B cells in COVID-19 patients. This clonotype rates as medium-sized. As yet, its antigen is unknown. Multiplex PCR with BIOMED2 TRB-A/B primer pools amplified TRB rearrangements. TCRdb fed the multiplex PCR reads into MiXCR, producing one record per CDR3 protein. The profile shows 15,000 or so distinct CDR3 sequences, 28% of them singletons. Study results and caveats: Sorted SARS-CoV-2-responsive or tetramer+ T cells and CD4+, regulatory and CD8+ subsets were not yet sequenced. Patients with COVID-19 reportedly showed strongly skewed T cell receptor beta variable and joining gene usage. Early severe-case samples and blood from mildly ill patients during symptoms were in short supply.

The CDR3 is 16 residues long. Germline trimming cut 1 base from V and 6 bases from J; bases unmatched to any gene: 8. From germline, CDR1 is LNHNV and CDR2 YYDKDF (reference sequence). From blood, about 240-550 ng of genomic DNA served as TRB template. The specimen was blood. This chain links TRBV15 with TRBJ2-3, with 9 bases fitting TRBD1. This receptor was identified in a human donor who had recovered from COVID-19. The CDR3 sequence: CATSRGWGQGSDTQYF. The CDR3 DNA sequence: TGTGCCACCAGCAGAGGTTGGGGACAGGGATCCGATACGCAGTATTTT.